A selection of T cell receptor beta chains follows, all from one sample in a study of blood T cell repertoires in COVID-19. The repertoire was sequenced with immunoSEQ multiplex PCR; TCRdb's copy has only in-frame clones and lacks some. Altogether about 310,000 clones are present, 80% to 90% being singletons, with the ten largest covering roughly 2%. The sequencing input was PBMCs or T cells enriched from blood (not recorded which). Source of these receptors: a man in his thirties or forties who had recovered from COVID-19. Both conserved end residues are part of each CDR3. Size is stated for part of the rows, as once, few or many counts, or as a class when the clone is expanded.

v_call	j_call	clone_size	cdr3_aa
TRBV15	TRBJ2-7	-	CATSRNQGAGIHEQYF
TRBV7-2	TRBJ1-2	-	CASSLSGGRVGYTF
TRBV30	TRBJ1-3	-	CAWSETGTGNTIYF
TRBV4-3	TRBJ1-3	-	CASSPGGNTIYF
TRBV14	TRBJ1-3	-	CASSLNRGLRGNTIYF
TRBV3-1/TRBV3-2	TRBJ1-2	-	CASSQGGPRVRGGYTF
TRBV7-8	TRBJ2-1	-	CASSAILAGSYNEQFF
TRBV11-2	TRBJ2-7	-	CASSILIGASEQYF
TRBV5-4	TRBJ1-6	-	CASSLDRGFNSPLHF
TRBV2	TRBJ2-3	-	CASRKGGDADTQYF
TRBV2	TRBJ1-5	-	CASSEGQGATQPQHF
TRBV24-1	TRBJ2-1	-	CATSDDTSGGGYNEQFF
TRBV11-2	TRBJ2-5	-	CASLEGADKTQYF
TRBV7-8	TRBJ2-7	-	CASSSYRGYEQYF
TRBV5-1	TRBJ1-4	-	CASSSTGAGEKLFF
TRBV7-3	TRBJ2-1	-	CASSSTGQDSYNEQFF
TRBV18	TRBJ1-2	-	CASSLGGTGYGYTF
TRBV4-1	TRBJ1-1	-	CASSQAFEGPEAFF
TRBV6-4	TRBJ2-2	many	CASSDSRQGNTGELFF
TRBV5-5	TRBJ2-1	-	CASSFRPQGGIEQFF
TRBV5-6	TRBJ2-3	-	CASSLGGRRNF
TRBV3-1/TRBV3-2	TRBJ1-1	-	CASSLTQNTEAFF
TRBV6-1	TRBJ1-1	-	CASTTGQVRTEAFF
TRBV7-9	TRBJ2-3	-	CASSLVLTDTQYF
TRBV4-1	TRBJ1-1	-	CAVGRGQGTNTEAFF
TRBV25-1	TRBJ1-1	-	CASREQGNTEAFF
TRBV7-9	TRBJ1-5	once	CASSPTTGVSNQPQHF
TRBV5-4	TRBJ2-5	-	CASSLSRGGRETQYF
TRBV9	TRBJ1-1	-	CASSADPRNTEAFF